The clone carrying this T cell receptor beta chain was found many times. The antigen is undetermined. This sample is part of a study of early T cells in non-severe SARS-CoV-2 infection. Study-level background: Sequencing of unsorted whole blood was done on bulk RNA, leaving chains unpaired. Study-wide findings and caveats: Anti-spike CD8 responses were favored by VDJdb matching, which missed private and CD4 specificities.

Tagging with unique molecular identifiers was applied to individual cDNA molecules. TCRdb reprocessed the 5' RACE reads with MiXCR, giving one entry per CDR3 protein. The sample shows approximately 88,000 distinct CDR3 sequences, roughly an eighth of them seen only once. This CDR3 has 14 amino acids. Losses at the gene ends were 4 bases for V and 9 bases for J; bases not matched to a gene: 10. The chain combines TRBV12-3 or TRBV12-4 with TRBJ1-1, with 8 positions matching TRBD1. This receptor was identified in an adult who was a healthcare worker with PCR-confirmed SARS-CoV-2 infection or an uninfected control (not recorded which). Material for sequencing was whole blood. The CDR3 sequence: CASSSSQGARKAFF. CDR3 DNA: TGTGCCAGCAGTTCTTCCCAGGGGGCGCGGAAAGCTTTCTTT.